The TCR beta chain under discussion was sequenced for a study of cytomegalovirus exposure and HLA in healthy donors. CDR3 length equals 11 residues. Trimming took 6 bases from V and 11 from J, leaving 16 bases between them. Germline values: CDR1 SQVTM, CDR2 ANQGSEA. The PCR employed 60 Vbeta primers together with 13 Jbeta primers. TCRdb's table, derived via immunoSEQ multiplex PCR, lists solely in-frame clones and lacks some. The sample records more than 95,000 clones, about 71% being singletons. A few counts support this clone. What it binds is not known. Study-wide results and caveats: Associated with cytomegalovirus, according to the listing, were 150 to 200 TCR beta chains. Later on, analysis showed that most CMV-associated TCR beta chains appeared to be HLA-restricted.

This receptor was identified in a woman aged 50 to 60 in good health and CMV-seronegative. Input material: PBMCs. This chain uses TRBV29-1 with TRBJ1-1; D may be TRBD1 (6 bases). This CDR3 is CSVVLQGEAFF. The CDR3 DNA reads TGCAGCGTAGTTTTACAGGGCGAGGCTTTCTTT.